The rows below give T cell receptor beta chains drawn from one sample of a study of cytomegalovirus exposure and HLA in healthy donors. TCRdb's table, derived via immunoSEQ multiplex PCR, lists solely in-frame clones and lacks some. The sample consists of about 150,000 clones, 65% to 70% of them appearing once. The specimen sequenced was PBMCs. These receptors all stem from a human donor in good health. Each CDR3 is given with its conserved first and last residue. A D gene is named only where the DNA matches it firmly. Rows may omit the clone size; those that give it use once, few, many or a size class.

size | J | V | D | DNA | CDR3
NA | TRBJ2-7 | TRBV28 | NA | TGTGCCAGCAGGACAATCTACGAGCAGTACTTC | CASRTIYEQYF
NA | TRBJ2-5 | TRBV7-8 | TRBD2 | TGTGCCAGCAGTTCCGAGGGAGCGGGGGAGACCCAGTACTTC | CASSSEGAGETQYF
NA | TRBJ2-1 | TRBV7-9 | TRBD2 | TGTGCCAGCACCACCCTCGGCGGACTAGCGGGATACAATGAGCAGTTCTTC | CASTTLGGLAGYNEQFF
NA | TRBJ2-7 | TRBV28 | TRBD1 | TGTGCCAGCAGTTTGGCGGGAACAGGGGGCTCCTACGAGCAGTACTTC | CASSLAGTGGSYEQYF
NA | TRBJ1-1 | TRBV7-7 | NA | TGTGCCAGCAGCTTAGATAGGAACACTGAAGCTTTCTTT | CASSLDRNTEAFF
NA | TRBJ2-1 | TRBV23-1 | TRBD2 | TGCGCCAGCAGTAAGGGGCTAGCGGGTCCGGGTGAGCAGTTCTTC | CASSKGLAGPGEQFF
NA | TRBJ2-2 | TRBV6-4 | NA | TGTGCCAGCAGTGACGCGGCAGGGGGGACGAACACCGGGGAGCTGTTTTTT | CASSDAAGGTNTGELFF
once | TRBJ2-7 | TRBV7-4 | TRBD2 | TGTGCCAGCAGCCGGACTAGCGGGCTTTGTTGGCAGTACTTC | CASSRTSGLCWQYF
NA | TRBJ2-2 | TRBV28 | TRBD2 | TGTGCCAGCAGCCAAGTTGGGCGGGAGATGCACACCGGGGAGCTGTTTTTT | CASSQVGREMHTGELFF
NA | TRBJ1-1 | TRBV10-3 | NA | TGTGCCATCAGTGAGTCGACCGACAGGGCTTTCTTT | CAISESTDRAFF
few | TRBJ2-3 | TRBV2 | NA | TGTGCCAGCGAGGGAAGCCCTAGGACAGATACGCAGTATTTT | CASEGSPRTDTQYF
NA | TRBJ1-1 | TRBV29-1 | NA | TGCAGCGTTGAGGAGCCACCCACTGAAGCTTTCTTT | CSVEEPPTEAFF
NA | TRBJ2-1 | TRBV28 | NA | TGTGCCAGCAGTCCGTTCAGGATTTACAATGAGCAGTTCTTC | CASSPFRIYNEQFF
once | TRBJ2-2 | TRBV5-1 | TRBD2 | TGCGCCAGCAGCTTTGGAACTAGCGGGATGGGCGGGGAGCTGTTTTTT | CASSFGTSGMGGELFF
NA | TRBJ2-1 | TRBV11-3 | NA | TGTGCCAGCAGTCGAAGACTAGGCCCCTCCAATGAGCAGTTCTTC | CASSRRLGPSNEQFF
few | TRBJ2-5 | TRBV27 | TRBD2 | TGTGCCAGCAGTTCGGGGACTAGAGATGGAGAGACCCAGTACTTC | CASSSGTRDGETQYF
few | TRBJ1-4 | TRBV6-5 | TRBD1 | TGTGCCAGCAGTTACTCGACAGGGGAAAAACTGTTTTTT | CASSYSTGEKLFF
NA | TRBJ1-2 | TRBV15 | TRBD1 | TGTGCCACCAGCGCCGGTTCCGTTAGACAGGGGTCCTATGGCTACACCTTC | CATSAGSVRQGSYGYTF
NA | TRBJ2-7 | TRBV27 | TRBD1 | TGTGCCAGCAGTTTATCTCCGGGACAGGGGCACGGTTACGAGCAGTACTTC | CASSLSPGQGHGYEQYF
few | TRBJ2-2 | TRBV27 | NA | TGTGCCAGCAGTCCTCAGACACGACCGAACACCGGGGAGCTGTTTTTT | CASSPQTRPNTGELFF
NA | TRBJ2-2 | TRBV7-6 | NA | TGTGCCAGCAGCCTCAGCGGGCCGGTCACCGGGGAGCTGTTTTTT | CASSLSGPVTGELFF
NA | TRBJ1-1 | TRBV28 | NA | TGTGCCAGCAGCCTGGGCCTCCCGAACACTGAAGCTTTCTTT | CASSLGLPNTEAFF
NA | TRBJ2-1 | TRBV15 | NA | TGTGCCACCAGCAGATTAGCGGAACCCAATGAGCAGTTCTTC | CATSRLAEPNEQFF
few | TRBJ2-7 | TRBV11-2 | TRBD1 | TGTGCCAGCAGCTCCCCCCGACGACAGGGGACCTACGAGCAGTACTTC | CASSSPRRQGTYEQYF
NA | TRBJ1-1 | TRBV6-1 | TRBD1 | TGTGCCAGCAGAGACAGGGTAGGCGGGTACACTGAAGCTTTCTTT | CASRDRVGGYTEAFF
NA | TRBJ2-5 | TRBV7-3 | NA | TGTGCCAGCAGCTTACAGGGGTTGGGAGAGACCCAGTACTTC | CASSLQGLGETQYF
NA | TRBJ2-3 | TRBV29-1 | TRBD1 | TGCAGCGCCCAAGGGACAGCCCTTAACACAGATACGCAGTATTTT | CSAQGTALNTDTQYF
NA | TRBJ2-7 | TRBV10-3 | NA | TGTGCCATCAGTGACGGAGGGCGGTACGAGCAGTACTTC | CAISDGGRYEQYF
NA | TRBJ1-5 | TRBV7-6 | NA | TGTGCCAGCAGCTTAGGCGGTTACAATCAGCCCCAGCATTTT | CASSLGGYNQPQHF